A single sample gave rise to the 19 T cell receptor beta chains below, sequenced in a study of blood T cell repertoires in COVID-19. Profiling relied on immunoSEQ multiplex PCR, and the TCRdb table lists in-frame clones only, not all of them. The sample consists of under 200,000 clones, around 88% of them appearing once. Source material: PBMCs or T cells enriched from blood (not recorded which). These receptors all stem from a man aged 35 to 55 with acute COVID-19.

CDR3 sequence (DNA): TGTGCCAGCAGCGTAGGGGGAACTAGCGGGGGTATAAATGAGCAGTTCTTC. It is translated as CASSVGGTSGGINEQFF. The chain joins TRBV9 to TRBJ2-1; 11 bases align to TRBD2. CDR3 length: 17 residues. The V gene's germline CDR1 is SGDLS and CDR2 YYNGEE. V trimming: 0 bases; J trimming: 7 bases; junction bases outside the gene matches: 9.

The chain is built from TRBV11-1 and TRBJ2-1; 12 positions agree with TRBD1. The CDR3 length is 14 residues. Germline loops: CDR1 SGHAT, CDR2 FQDESV (reference sequence). V dropped 5 bases and J dropped 12; count of bases not matched to a gene: 8. The CDR3 nucleotides read TGTGCCAGCAGCGCCGGGACAGGGGGCAAGGGGCAGTTCTTC. Translating it yields CASSAGTGGKGQFF.

This clone turned up a few times. V and J are TRBV10-2 and TRBJ1-2, with D unresolved. CDR1 WSHSY and CDR2 SAAADI come from the germline V gene. The V end was cut by 0 bases, the J end by 5 bases, with 13 bases between. The CDR3 consists of 15 residues. CDR3 amino acids: CASSESDRGLYGYTF. For the CDR3, the DNA is TGCGCCAGCAGTGAGTCGGATCGGGGTCTTTATGGCTACACCTTC.

The chain uses TRBV7-2 and TRBJ2-1, with 7 bases fitting TRBD1. The CDR3 length is 14 residues. The ends lost 5 bases at V and 7 bases at J; junction bases unmatched: 8. Germline lookup yields CDR1 SGHTA and CDR2 FQGNSA. The CDR3 is CASSPDRVGNEQFF. The CDR3 coding sequence is TGTGCCAGCAGCCCAGACAGGGTTGGTAATGAGCAGTTCTTC.

This chain links TRBV19 with TRBJ2-3; 9 bases line up with TRBD2. Germline CDR1 and CDR2: LNHDA and SQIVND (reference sequence). J gave up 6 bases and V 5 bases, and 9 bases lay outside the gene matches. The CDR3 sequence is 15 residues long. Written as DNA, the CDR3 is TGTGCCAGTAGTCTCTCTGCGGGAGGGATGGATACGCAGTATTTT. The encoded protein is CASSLSAGGMDTQYF.

The chain employs TRBV27 and TRBJ2-3, with TRBD2 matching over 9 bases. The CDR3 is made up of 17 amino acids. Looked up from germline, CDR1 is MNHEY and CDR2 is SMNVEV (reference sequence). The V gene end was trimmed by 1 base and the J gene end by 0 bases; junction bases not matched to a gene: 5. CDR3 bases: TGTGCCAGCAGTTTATTTAGCGGGAGCTTGAGCACAGATACGCAGTATTTT. Amino acids: CASSLFSGSLSTDTQYF.

The chain joins TRBV24-1 to TRBJ2-7; 7 nucleotides agree with TRBD2. Trimming removed 3 bases from V and 3 bases from J; junction bases left unmatched: 7. Germline loops: CDR1 KGHDR, CDR2 SFDVKD. The CDR3 is made up of 15 amino acids. The CDR3, as DNA: TGTGCCACCAGTGATCCTAGCGGTCCCGGCTACGAGCAGTACTTC. Its translation: CATSDPSGPGYEQYF.

The CDR3 is CASSLLGGETQYF. CDR3 nucleotide sequence: TGTGCCAGCAGTTTGTTGGGAGGAGAGACCCAGTACTTC. This chain connects TRBV28 to TRBJ2-5; tentatively, D is TRBD2 (6 bases). The V gene lost 3 bases and the J gene lost 4 bases, with 9 bases spanning the gap. The CDR3 has 13 amino acids. Germline CDR1 is MDHEN and CDR2 is SYDVKM.

The CDR3 here is CASSPKGGNQPQHF. The CDR3 region has the DNA TGTGCCAGCAGCCCGAAGGGAGGCAATCAGCCCCAGCATTTT. V is TRBV7-2 and J is TRBJ1-5, with D uncertain. Trimming pared 5 bases from V and 2 bases from J, leaving 10 bases between. This CDR3 has 14 amino acids. Germline loops: CDR1 SGHTA, CDR2 FQGNSA.

The chain carries TRBV6-2 or TRBV6-3 and TRBJ2-1, with D maybe TRBD2 (5 bases). The germline CDR1 and CDR2 sequences are MNHEY and SVGEGT. V was trimmed by 0 bases and J by 4 bases, leaving 16 bases between them. The CDR3 spans 17 residues. The CDR3 region has the DNA TGTGCCAGCAGTTACTCCCCGCTTGTCGGGATATACAATGAGCAGTTCTTC. Residues: CASSYSPLVGIYNEQFF.

V is TRBV3-1 (or the pseudogene TRBV3-2) and J is TRBJ2-7, with TRBD2 identical over 16 bases. This CDR3 has 17 amino acids. V shed 6 bases, J shed 5 bases, and the junction held 10 bases outside the gene matches. Germline values: CDR1 LGHDT, CDR2 YNNKEL (reference sequence). The DNA of the CDR3 is TGTGCCAGCAGGGCCGGGACTAGCGGGAGGGTGATCAACGAGCAGTACTTC. It codes for CASRAGTSGRVINEQYF.

V gene TRBV6-2 or TRBV6-3 combines with J gene TRBJ1-1; D is ambiguous. The CDR3 is 13 residues long. Trimming shortened V by 2 bases and J by 3 bases, and 7 bases separated the two germline ends. Germline CDR1 and CDR2: MNHEY and SVGEGT. The CDR3: CASSYIGYTEAFF. The CDR3, as DNA: TGTGCCAGCAGTTACATCGGGTACACTGAAGCTTTCTTT.

The chain has TRBV4-1 and TRBJ2-5, with 10 bases lining up with TRBD1. Looked up from germline, CDR1 is MGHRA and CDR2 is YSYEKL. CDR3 length equals 16 residues. The ends lost 5 bases at V and 4 bases at J; junction bases unmatched: 10. As DNA, the CDR3 is TGCGCCAGCAGCTTCGGCGACAGGGGGCAGGGAGAGACCCAGTACTTC. It encodes CASSFGDRGQGETQYF.

This clone has only one observation. This rearrangement joins TRBV7-9 to TRBJ1-5, with D possibly being TRBD1 (6 bases). The CDR3 covers 14 residues. V shed 5 bases and J shed 5 bases, with 13 bases lying between them. Germline-derived CDR1 and CDR2 are SEHNR and FQNEAQ (reference sequence). CDR3 residues: CASSPRGDDQPQHF. The CDR3 DNA follows: TGTGCCAGCAGCCCCAGGGGAGACGATCAGCCCCAGCATTTT.

The chain has TRBV5-1 and TRBJ1-3; D unclear. Germline-derived CDR1 and CDR2 are SGHRS and YFSETQ. Trimming took off 0 bases at V and 0 bases at J, with 10 bases between the two ends. The CDR3 extends over 16 amino acids. The CDR3 loop is CASSLGTPSSGNTIYF. The CDR3 DNA follows: TGCGCCAGCAGCTTGGGTACACCATCCTCTGGAAACACCATATATTTT. Full variable domain (remainder filled in from reference TRBV5-1 and TRBJ1-3): KAGVTQTPRYLIKTRGQQVTLSCSPISGHRSVSWYQQTPGQGLQFLFEYFSETQRNKGNFPGRFSGRQFSNSRSEMNVSTLELGDSALYLCASSLGTPSSGNTIYFGEGSWLTVV.

This rearrangement joins TRBV19 to TRBJ1-5, with 7 bases aligning to TRBD1. The V gene's germline CDR1 is LNHDA and CDR2 SQIVND (reference sequence). The CDR3 is 14 residues long. Here the CDR3 DNA reads TGTGTCGGCCTGGGACAGTATAGCAATCAGCCCCAGCATTTT. This sequence encodes CVGLGQYSNQPQHF.

The rearrangement uses TRBV12-3 or TRBV12-4 and TRBJ2-1, with 8 bases aligning to TRBD1. The CDR3 is 12 residues long. The V and J ends lost 6 bases and 8 bases, in that order; junction bases with no gene match: 3. CDR3 DNA: TGTGCCAGCAGACAGGGGGTACATGAGCAGTTCTTC. This encodes CASRQGVHEQFF.

This clone was counted many times. The chain joins TRBV11-3 to TRBJ2-1, with 9 bases matching TRBD1. The ends lost 9 bases at V and 3 bases at J; junction bases unmatched: 21. CDR1 and CDR2 from the germline V gene are SGHNT and YENEEA. The CDR3 length is 19 residues. CDR3 protein: CARWGQGGSESLNYNEQFF. The CDR3 DNA reads as TGTGCCAGGTGGGGACAGGGAGGATCCGAAAGCCTTAACTACAATGAGCAGTTCTTC.

CDR3: CASSRQDGDEQFF. The CDR3 nucleotides read TGTGCCAGCAGCCGCCAGGACGGGGATGAGCAGTTCTTC. The J gene is TRBJ2-1, the V gene TRBV4-2; tentatively, D is TRBD2 (5 bases). CDR3 length: 13 amino acids. Trimming took off 4 bases at V and 8 bases at J, with 12 bases between the two ends. Germline CDR1 reads LGHNA; CDR2 reads YNFKEQ.